What follows is one T cell receptor beta chain and its context. What it recognizes is unknown. Per the germline V gene, CDR1 is SGHKS and CDR2 is YYEKEE (reference sequence). CDR3 size: 15 residues. The ends lost 4 bases at V and 1 base at J; junction bases unmatched: 8. Repertoires were generated with immunoSEQ multiplex PCR, while TCRdb's copy carries only in-frame clones and drops some. The sample contains roughly 400,000 clones, 75% to 90% of which appear only once. The sample originates from a study of Ad26.COV2.S vaccination and SARS-CoV-2 variants. Study details: The authors gave Ad26.COV2.S intramuscularly, either once or twice 56 days apart. Findings of the study overall: Reported post-vaccination CD8+ and CD4+ T cell responses to spike showed substantial breadth.

Treatment in this sample: some 19 received Ad26.COV2.S at low or high dose, single or two shots; about 5 received placebo; per-sample allocation not given. Vaccine and placebo recipients were sampled on day 63 after the first injection. An adult of 18-55 years in Boston served as donor. This chain connects TRBV5-5 to TRBJ2-7; TRBD1 agrees at 7 bases. The TCR comes from a person aged 18-65 years who received the Ad26.COV2.S COVID-19 vaccine or a placebo. Specimen: peripheral blood, collected in a trial of Ad26.COV2.S vaccine versus placebo. The CDR3 region has the DNA TGTGCCAGCAGCCATGGGACAGACGATTCCTACGAGCAGTACTTC. This sequence encodes CASSHGTDDSYEQYF.